Below, 16 T cell receptor beta chains from the same sample are listed, as sequenced in a study of Graves' ophthalmopathy and Graves' hyperthyroidism. Amplified material comprised TCR beta CDR3 regions derived from RNA transcripts. An opening RT-PCR round employed HTBI primers and preceded a second-round multiplex PCR. MiXCR was run by TCRdb on the multiplex PCR reads, yielding one entry per CDR3 protein. The sample has 650,000 to 800,000 distinct CDR3 sequences; more than 40% are singletons. The sequencing sample was made of peripheral blood. These receptors were obtained from an adult man with Graves' ophthalmopathy.

This clonotype has more than one count but fewer than ten. The genes are TRBV5-8 and TRBJ1-1, with TRBD1 identical over 8 bases. The CDR3 is 16 residues long. V shed 0 bases and J 9 bases; nucleotides not matched to a gene: 13. The germline gives CDR1 SGHTS, CDR2 YDEGEE. The CDR3: CASSLDWTGFQVQAFF. In nucleotides, the CDR3 is TGTGCCAGCAGCTTGGATTGGACAGGGTTTCAAGTTCAAGCTTTCTTT.

In its sample, this clonotype was seen many times. The rearrangement uses TRBV7-9 and TRBJ1-2, with TRBD1 matching 7 bases. CDR1 and CDR2 from the germline V gene are SEHNR and FQNEAQ (reference sequence). V lost 8 bases to trimming and J lost 5 bases; unmatched junction nucleotides: 11. The CDR3 is 14 residues long. This CDR3 is CASAPGQRGYGYTF. Here the CDR3 DNA reads TGTGCCAGCGCGCCGGGACAGCGAGGTTATGGCTACACCTTC.

The chain combines TRBV10-3 with TRBJ1-3; D unclear. V was clipped by 5 bases and J by 4 bases, with 9 bases between them. CDR3 length: 13 amino acids. CDR1 is ENHRY, CDR2 SYGVKD, per germline. The CDR3 bases are TGTGCCATCAGTTACCTTCAGGGAAACACCATATATTTT. Protein product: CAISYLQGNTIYF.

Ten or more counts support this clonotype. This sequence joins TRBV25-1 and TRBJ1-2; no firm D call. The CDR3 length is 13 residues. The germline CDR1 and CDR2 sequences are MGHDK and SYGVNS. Between the trimmed V and J ends, which lost 4 bases and 4 bases, there was a span of 10 bases. The CDR3 DNA is TGTGCCAGCAGTGGTTGGACCCCCTATGGCTACACCTTC. This encodes CASSGWTPYGYTF.

This clonotype was found a few times. The junction and the germline gene differ at one end; a read error may be behind it. The V and J genes are TRBV2 and TRBJ1-4, with D hard to call. CDR1 and CDR2 (germline): SNHLY, FYNNEI. The CDR3 has 15 amino acids. DNA of the CDR3: TGCGCCAGCAGCCAGACCCCGGGGAATAATGAAAAACTGTTTTTT. Encoded protein: CASSQTPGNNEKLFF.

This clonotype was seen repeatedly, ten times or more. V is TRBV7-3 and J is TRBJ2-5; 11 nucleotides line up with TRBD2. With 5 bases clipped from V and 1 base from J, the junction kept 3 bases outside the gene matches. Germline lookup yields CDR1 SGHTA and CDR2 FQGTGA. This CDR3 has 15 residues. The CDR3 loop is CASSKTSGVQETQYF. The CDR3 DNA is TGTGCCAGCAGCAAGACTAGCGGGGTCCAAGAGACCCAGTACTTC.

Worth noting for this clonotype: A read error is possible here, since a much larger clone lies one base away. This chain links TRBV2 with TRBJ1-1, with D maybe TRBD1 (6 bases). The length of the CDR3 is 14 residues. The V gene's germline CDR1 is SNHLY and CDR2 FYNNEI. The V end was cut by 10 bases, the J end by 0 bases, with 15 bases between. CDR3 sequence: CANSVAGVNTEAFF. The CDR3 nucleotides are TGTGCCAACAGCGTAGCAGGGGTGAACACTGAAGCTTTCTTT.

The gene calls are TRBV9 and TRBJ2-7; 10 positions agree with TRBD1. With V trimmed by 3 bases and J by 6 bases, 9 bases remained unmatched. The CDR3 consists of 15 residues. Germline V gives CDR1 SGDLS, CDR2 YYNGEE. DNA for the CDR3: TGTGCCAGCAGCGATCCGGGACAGGGGTTCTCCGAGCAGTACTTC. This codes for CASSDPGQGFSEQYF.

This clonotype has at least ten counts. The chain couples TRBV12-3 or TRBV12-4 to TRBJ1-5; 8 bases line up with TRBD1. With V trimmed by 7 bases and J by 6 bases, 8 bases remained unmatched. CDR3 length: 14 amino acids. The CDR3 protein is CASTSGQGSQPQHF. CDR3 coding DNA: TGTGCCAGCACCTCTGGACAGGGAAGTCAGCCCCAGCATTTT.

On this clonotype itself: Germline and junction disagree at one end, which may indicate a read error. The V call is TRBV20-1, the J call TRBJ2-5; either TRBD1 or TRBD2 may fit D (5 bases each). The CDR3 has 15 residues. Per germline, CDR1 DFQATT and CDR2 SNEGSKA (reference sequence). This chain's CDR3 is CSAIGVGGDQETQCF. The CDR3 DNA follows: TGCAGTGCTATTGGGGTTGGGGGTGATCAAGAGACCCAGTGCTTC.

This clonotype came up a few times. The J gene is TRBJ1-5, the V gene TRBV2; the D is unclear. Trimming removed 8 bases at V and 5 bases at J, with 13 bases between. In germline, CDR1 is SNHLY, CDR2 FYNNEI. The CDR3 totals 13 residues. The CDR3 DNA reads as TGTGCCAGCTCACCGGTCGGGGATCAGCCCCAGCATTTT. This codes for CASSPVGDQPQHF.

The chain uses TRBV7-8 and TRBJ2-7, with TRBD1 matching 9 bases. Losses at the gene ends were 4 bases for V and 5 bases for J; bases not matched to a gene: 33. Germline V gene data show CDR1 as SGHVS and CDR2 as FQNEAQ. The CDR3 extends over 23 amino acids. CDR3 sequence reads: CASSSRDFGLTLWGQGSGHEQYF. CDR3 DNA: TGTGCCAGCAGCTCCCGGGACTTCGGATTAACATTGTGGGGACAGGGAAGTGGGCACGAGCAGTACTTC. Full variable domain (outside the CDR3, taken from reference TRBV7-8 and TRBJ2-7): GAGVSQSPRYKVAKRGQDVALRCDPISGHVSLFWYQQALGQGPEFLTYFQNEAQLDKSGLPSDRFFAERPEGSVSTLKIQRTQQEDSAVYLCASSSRDFGLTLWGQGSGHEQYFGPGTRLTVT.

This clonotype was seen at least ten times. The chain recombines TRBV20-1 with TRBJ2-7; 10 bases fit TRBD1. The J segment lost 3 bases and the V segment lost 3 bases, leaving 8 bases of the junction unmatched. Germline assignment: CDR1 DFQATT and CDR2 SNEGSKA (reference sequence). The CDR3 sequence is 15 residues long. Written as DNA, the CDR3 is TGCAGTGCTAGGGGCGACAGGGGGCAGTTCTACGAGCAGTACTTC. Protein sequence: CSARGDRGQFYEQYF.

This clonotype was recorded at least ten times. The chain links TRBV16 to TRBJ1-5, with D perhaps TRBD1 (6 bases). CDR3 length: 14 residues. Germline CDR1 is KGHSY and CDR2 is FQNENV. Trimming took 6 bases from V and 5 from J, leaving 14 bases between them. The CDR3: CASSRGAADQPQHF. The CDR3 coding sequence is TGTGCCAGCAGTAGGGGGGCAGCGGATCAGCCCCAGCATTTT. Variable domain in full (rest from reference TRBV16 and TRBJ1-5): GEEVAQTPKHLVRGEGQKAKLYCAPIKGHSYVFWYQQVLKNEFKFLISFQNENVFDETGMPKERFSAKCLPNSPCSLEIQATKLEDSAVYFCASSRGAADQPQHFGDGTRLSIL.

The sample holds many counts of this clonotype. The chain has TRBV24-1 and TRBJ1-4, with 9 bases fitting TRBD1. The V gene's germline CDR1 is KGHDR and CDR2 SFDVKD. V lost 9 bases, J lost 10 bases, and 8 bases stayed unmatched. The CDR3 spans 13 residues. The CDR3 DNA reads TGTGCCACCTCTCAGGGACAGGGTGGAAAACTGTTTTTT. As protein: CATSQGQGGKLFF.

In its sample, this clonotype was seen a few times. CDR3 in amino acids: CASRPDGYTYEQYF. In DNA, the CDR3 is TGTGCCAGCCGTCCCGATGGTTACACCTACGAGCAGTACTTC. J is TRBJ2-7 and V is TRBV2, with D unresolved. Looked up from germline, CDR1 is SNHLY and CDR2 is FYNNEI. This CDR3 is built from 14 residues. Trimming took off 8 bases at V and 2 bases at J, with 16 bases between the two ends. Full variable domain (remainder filled in from reference TRBV2 and TRBJ2-7): EPEVTQTPSHQVTQMGQEVILRCVPISNHLYFYWYRQILGQKVEFLVSFYNNEISEKSEIFDDQFSVERPDGSNFTLKIRSTKLEDSAMYFCASRPDGYTYEQYFGPGTRLTVT.